The T cell receptor beta chain under discussion was sequenced for a study of blood T cell repertoires in COVID-19. Study background: The United States, Italy and Spain were the sources of the acute and convalescent COVID-19 samples.

This clone was counted a single time. This table comes from immunoSEQ multiplex PCR, and its TCRdb copy is limited to in-frame clones, with some not included. The profile shows around 240,000 clones, approximately 84% of them singletons. Germline-derived CDR1 and CDR2 are LNHDA and SQIVND (reference sequence). The CDR3 length is 15 residues. V lost 5 bases to trimming and J lost 2 bases, with 15 bases between them. Sequencing was done on a sample of peripheral blood. The chain carries TRBV19 and TRBJ1-1, with D perhaps matching TRBD1 (6 bases). This receptor was identified in a woman aged 30 to 39 who had recovered from COVID-19. CDR3 amino acids: CASSSRQVVNTEAFF. Written as DNA, the CDR3 is TGTGCCAGTAGTTCGCGACAGGTTGTAAACACTGAAGCTTTCTTT. Variable domain in full (rest from reference TRBV19 and TRBJ1-1): DGGITQSPKYLFRKEGQNVTLSCEQNLNHDAMYWYRQDPGQGLRLIYYSQIVNDFQKGDIAEGYSVSREKKESFPLTVTSAQKNPTAFYLCASSSRQVVNTEAFFGQGTRLTVV.